The 4 T cell receptor beta chains reported below all come from one sample, sequenced in a study of beta chain features in type 1 diabetes. Study findings and constraints: Type 1 diabetes patients had TCRB CDR3s that were shorter (moderately but significantly so) in all four CD4+ subsets.

These receptors' targets are unknown. Sequencing targeted expressed TCRB transcripts, as all isolated RNA had been reverse transcribed. Assay: immunoSEQ multiplex PCR; the TCRdb copy retains only in-frame clones and omits some. Of approximately 250,000 clones listed, roughly 24% were seen once; the top ten hold around 0.011%. The sample taken for sequencing was naive CD4+ T cells from blood. These receptors came from a woman aged 25-40 years with type 1 diabetes.

The chain links TRBV29-1 to TRBJ2-7; maybe TRBD2 (5 bases). The CDR3 spans 11 residues. The germline CDR1 and CDR2 sequences are SQVTM and ANQGSEA. V dropped 4 bases and J dropped 6 bases, with 10 bases sitting between them. The CDR3 reads CSVAGGREQYF. The CDR3 coding sequence is TGCAGCGTTGCAGGAGGCCGCGAGCAGTACTTC.

CDR3 sequence reads: CASSPQGSGGGELFF. CDR3 nucleotide sequence: TGTGCCAGCAGCCCCCAGGGGAGTGGGGGTGGGGAGCTGTTTTTT. This sequence joins TRBV9 and TRBJ2-2; maybe TRBD1 (6 bases). The length of the CDR3 is 15 residues. The germline V and J ends were trimmed by 4 bases and 8 bases, with 18 bases remaining between them. CDR1 SGDLS and CDR2 YYNGEE come from the germline V gene. The variable domain in full, completed from reference TRBV9 and TRBJ2-2, reads DSGVTQTPKHLITATGQRVTLRCSPRSGDLSVYWYQQSLDQGLQFLIQYYNGEERAKGNILERFSAQQFPDLHSELNLSSLELGDSALYFCASSPQGSGGGELFFGEGSRLTVL.

The genes are TRBV29-1 and TRBJ1-3, with TRBD1 as a possible D gene (6 bases). The CDR3 totals 17 residues. Trimming shortened V by 0 bases and J by 0 bases, and 15 bases separated the two germline ends. CDR1 and CDR2 from the germline V gene are SQVTM and ANQGSEA. The CDR3 here is CSVEERGRGSSGNTIYF. Written as DNA, the CDR3 is TGCAGCGTTGAAGAAAGGGGCAGGGGTAGCTCTGGAAACACCATATATTTT.

This clone was counted only a few times. Other DNA variants within this sample encode the same CDR3. The chain links TRBV7-2 to TRBJ1-1; D gene uncertain. Germline V CDR1 and CDR2: SGHTA, FQGNSA. Trimming left V 0 bases short and J 5 bases short, with 7 bases between. The CDR3 has 13 residues. The chain's CDR3 is CASSLAAGTEAFF. The CDR3 DNA sequence: TGTGCCAGCAGCTTAGCAGCCGGGACTGAAGCTTTCTTT.